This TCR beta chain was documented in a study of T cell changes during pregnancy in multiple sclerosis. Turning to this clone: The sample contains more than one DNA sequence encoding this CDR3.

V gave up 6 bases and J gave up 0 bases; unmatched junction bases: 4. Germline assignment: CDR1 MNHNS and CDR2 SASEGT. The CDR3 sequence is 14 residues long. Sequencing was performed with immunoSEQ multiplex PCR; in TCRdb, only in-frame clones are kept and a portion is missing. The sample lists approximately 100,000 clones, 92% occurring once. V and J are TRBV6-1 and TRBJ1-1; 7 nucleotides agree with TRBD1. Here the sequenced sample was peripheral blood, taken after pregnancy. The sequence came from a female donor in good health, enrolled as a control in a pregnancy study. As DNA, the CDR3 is TGTGCCAGCAGCGAGGGACAGTTGAACACTGAAGCTTTCTTT. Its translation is CASSEGQLNTEAFF.